A single sample gave rise to the 29 T cell receptor beta chains below, sequenced in a study of blood T cell repertoires in COVID-19. Sequenced by immunoSEQ multiplex PCR; TCRdb stores in-frame clones only, minus some. The sample lists 380,000 or so clones, 80% to 90% occurring once. The sequenced material came from PBMCs or T cells enriched from blood (not recorded which). The origin of the receptors is a man aged 25 to 40 who had recovered from COVID-19.

This clone was observed once. The rearrangement joins TRBV6-6 to TRBJ1-2; D is uncertain. The CDR3 contains 11 residues. V dropped 10 bases and J dropped 4 bases, with 10 bases sitting between them. The germline gives CDR1 MNHNY, CDR2 SVGAGI (reference sequence). DNA for the CDR3: TGTGCCATAACAGATTCCTATGGCTACACCTTC. This gives the protein CAITDSYGYTF.

The V and J genes are TRBV7-9 and TRBJ1-5; perhaps TRBD1 as D (5 bases). The CDR3 consists of 14 residues. Germline CDR1 SEHNR, CDR2 FQNEAQ (reference sequence). The V end was cut by 5 bases, the J end by 2 bases, with 10 bases between. CDR3 amino acids: CASSGGVGNQPQHF. CDR3 nucleotide sequence: TGTGCCAGCAGCGGGGGGGTCGGCAATCAGCCCCAGCATTTT.

DNA for the CDR3: TGTGCCAGCAGCTTAACACAGGGGTCTGAAAAACTGTTTTTT. This encodes CASSLTQGSEKLFF. The rearrangement links TRBV7-9 to TRBJ1-4; 7 bases are shared with TRBD1. The V and J ends lost 2 bases and 7 bases, in that order; junction bases with no gene match: 4. CDR3 length: 14 residues. CDR1 and CDR2 from the germline V gene are SEHNR and FQNEAQ (reference sequence).

The genes are TRBV6-5 and TRBJ1-4; possible D gene TRBD1, 5 bases. This CDR3 is built from 14 residues. From germline, CDR1 is MNHEY and CDR2 SVGAGI. Trimming stripped 7 bases from V and 5 bases from J, with 14 bases between. The CDR3 sequence is CASTARAQNEKLFF. The CDR3 nucleotides read TGTGCCAGCACTGCCAGGGCCCAGAATGAAAAACTGTTTTTT.

This clone was seen a few times. V usage is TRBV5-1 and J usage is TRBJ2-5, with 9 bases that match TRBD2. The V segment lost 0 bases and the J segment 4 bases; nucleotides outside the gene matches: 7. The CDR3 sequence is 16 residues long. CDR1 is SGHRS and CDR2 is YFSETQ in the germline V gene. The CDR3, as DNA: TGCGCCAGCAGCTTGGACGGGCGGGGGGGCCGAGAGACCCAGTACTTC. This codes for CASSLDGRGGRETQYF.

The CDR3: CASSQDMTINEKLFF. The CDR3 DNA reads as TGTGCCAGCAGCCAAGATATGACTATCAATGAAAAACTGTTTTTT. The chain links TRBV3-1 (or the pseudogene TRBV3-2) to TRBJ1-4; D is unclear. The ends were cut back, 0 bases at V and 5 bases at J, with 10 bases in the middle. The CDR3 contains 15 residues. In germline, CDR1 is LGHDT, CDR2 YNNKEL (reference sequence).

This chain connects TRBV25-1 to TRBJ2-2; TRBD1 matches 8 bases. Germline assignment: CDR1 MGHDK and CDR2 SYGVNS. The CDR3 covers 13 residues. The V gene end was trimmed by 5 bases and the J gene end by 6 bases; junction bases not matched to a gene: 2. CDR3 protein: CASSQQGAGELFF. The CDR3 DNA reads TGTGCCAGCAGTCAACAGGGGGCCGGGGAGCTGTTTTTT.

This clone was found a few times. The chain couples TRBV11-2 to TRBJ2-5, with 7 positions matching TRBD2. The length of the CDR3 is 15 residues. Per germline, CDR1 SGHAT and CDR2 FQNNGV. The junction had 11 bases not matched to a gene; V was cut back by 5 bases and J by 5 bases. The CDR3 DNA follows: TGTGCCAGCAGCCCCCCCTGGGGGGGGTTGGAGACCCAGTACTTC. Residues: CASSPPWGGLETQYF.

The chain uses TRBV5-1 and TRBJ1-3; D is perhaps TRBD1 (6 bases). This CDR3 region has 15 residues. The germline V and J ends were trimmed by 2 bases and 0 bases, with 9 bases remaining between them. The V gene's germline CDR1 is SGHRS and CDR2 YFSETQ. CDR3 coding DNA: TGCGCCAGCAGCTTCGGACAGACCTCTGGAAACACCATATATTTT. Residues: CASSFGQTSGNTIYF.

This clone was seen more than once but under ten times. The chain is built from TRBV18 and TRBJ2-1; possibly TRBD2 for D (6 bases). V was cut by 2 bases and J by 10 bases, with 15 bases left in between. The CDR3 is made up of 14 amino acids. Per germline, CDR1 KGHSH and CDR2 LQKENI. The CDR3 coding sequence is TGTGCCAGCTCACCAGGTCGAGGGGAGGTCGAGCAGTTCTTC. Its translation: CASSPGRGEVEQFF. The full variable domain, with the rest looked up from reference TRBV18 and TRBJ2-1, is NAGVMQNPRHLVRRRGQEARLRCSPMKGHSHVYWYRQLPEEGLKFMVYLQKENIIDESGMPKERFSAEFPKEGPSILRIQQVVRGDSAAYFCASSPGRGEVEQFFGPGTRLTVL.

This clone was picked up one time. The chain has TRBV10-3 and TRBJ1-1; TRBD1 might be the D (6 bases). Looked up from germline, CDR1 is ENHRY and CDR2 is SYGVKD. CDR3 length equals 13 residues. The CDR3 protein is CASKRTENTEAFF. The DNA for the CDR3 is TGTGCGTCAAAAAGGACAGAGAACACTGAAGCTTTCTTT.

The chain has TRBV30 and TRBJ1-6; the match to TRBD1 covers 7 bases. V lost 0 bases, J lost 5 bases, and 4 bases stayed unmatched. Germline CDR1 and CDR2: GTSNPN and SVGIG (reference sequence). The CDR3 spans 15 residues. The CDR3 coding sequence is TGTGCCTGGAGTGTAGGCGACAGGGATAATTCACCCCTCCACTTT. Translation: CAWSVGDRDNSPLHF. Variable domain in full (rest from reference TRBV30 and TRBJ1-6): SQTIHQWPATLVQPVGSPLSLECTVEGTSNPNLYWYRQAAGRGLQLLFYSVGIGQISSEVPQNLSASRPQDRQFILSSKKLLLSDSGFYLCAWSVGDRDNSPLHFGNGTRLTVT.

The chain employs TRBV5-1 and TRBJ2-5; TRBD2 agrees at 7 bases. There are 14 residues in the CDR3. The germline V gene encodes CDR1 SGHRS and CDR2 YFSETQ. The J segment lost 4 bases and the V segment lost 0 bases, leaving 3 bases of the junction unmatched. CDR3 coding DNA: TGCGCCAGCAGCTTGGGGACTAGATCAGAGACCCAGTACTTC. It is translated as CASSLGTRSETQYF.

Regarding this clone: The same CDR3 arises from other DNA sequences in this sample as well. The chain joins TRBV19 to TRBJ2-7, with TRBD2 as a possible D gene (5 bases). The CDR3 has 13 amino acids. The ends were cut back, 3 bases at V and 2 bases at J, with 8 bases in the middle. CDR1 is LNHDA and CDR2 is SQIVND in the germline V gene (reference sequence). CDR3 sequence reads: CASSISRAYEQYF. The CDR3 DNA follows: TGTGCCAGTAGTATCTCGCGGGCCTACGAGCAGTACTTC.

V usage is TRBV19 and J usage is TRBJ2-7; TRBD1 might be the D (6 bases). In germline, CDR1 is LNHDA, CDR2 SQIVND (reference sequence). This CDR3 region has 13 residues. V lost 5 bases and J lost 6, with 14 bases in between. The CDR3 region is CASSLQGQSEQYF. Here the CDR3 DNA reads TGTGCCAGTAGTTTGCAGGGGCAATCCGAGCAGTACTTC.

The sample holds one count of this clone. The rearrangement uses TRBV5-1 and TRBJ2-1; weak D call: TRBD1 (7 bases). This CDR3 has 15 amino acids. Germline V gene lookup returns CDR1 SGHRS and CDR2 YFSETQ. V was trimmed by 3 bases and J by 0 bases, leaving 10 bases between them. In DNA, the CDR3 is TGCGCCAGCAGCTCCCAGGGGGGCTCCTACAATGAGCAGTTCTTC. It yields the protein CASSSQGGSYNEQFF.

The chain couples TRBV12-3 or TRBV12-4 to TRBJ1-2; D remains ambiguous. CDR3 size: 12 residues. The V gene lost 0 bases and the J gene lost 5 bases, with 4 bases spanning the gap. DNA for the CDR3: TGTGCCAGCAGTTTAGCCCAGTATGGCTACACCTTC. Translation: CASSLAQYGYTF.

This chain connects TRBV6-1 to TRBJ1-2, with 7 bases that match TRBD1. The CDR3 length is 14 residues. Germline V gene sequence: CDR1 MNHNS, CDR2 SASEGT. After removal of 2 bases from V and 6 bases from J, the junction contained 6 bases not matched to a gene. CDR3 bases: TGTGCCAGCAGTGAACCCCGACAGGGTGATGGCTACACCTTC. Its protein product is CASSEPRQGDGYTF.

The genes are TRBV19 and TRBJ1-2; D perhaps matches TRBD1 (6 bases). This CDR3 is built from 15 residues. The ends were cut back, 5 bases at V and 6 bases at J, with 19 bases in the middle. CDR1 and CDR2 from the germline V gene are LNHDA and SQIVND (reference sequence). CDR3 loop: CASSETWGGADGYTF. The CDR3 DNA follows: TGTGCCAGTAGTGAAACTTGGGGGGGCGCGGATGGCTACACCTTC.

The table lists this clone with a few counts. CDR3 loop: CASRGGPRQETQYF. The CDR3 coding sequence is TGTGCCAGCAGGGGTGGGCCACGCCAAGAGACCCAGTACTTC. This rearrangement joins TRBV6-5 to TRBJ2-5; D remains ambiguous. Germline CDR1 MNHEY, CDR2 SVGAGI. This CDR3 contains 14 residues. V shed 6 bases and J shed 1 base, with 12 bases lying between them.

The gene calls are TRBV21-1 and TRBJ2-7; the D call of TRBD1 is as the table states it, not checked on the DNA. TRBV21-1 is a pseudogene segment. CDR3 length equals 16 residues. The CDR3 protein is CASSPGGDRGQYEQYF. The CDR3 nucleotides read TGTGCCAGCAGCCCCGGGGGGGACAGGGGGCAATACGAGCAGTACTTC.

The chain is built from TRBV30 and TRBJ1-4; a weak D match, TRBD1 (5 bases). CDR3 length: 15 residues. The V end lost 0 bases, the J end lost 3 bases, and 11 bases lay between the germline ends. Germline V CDR1 and CDR2: GTSNPN, SVGIG (reference sequence). CDR3 nucleotide sequence: TGTGCCTGGAGTGTAGAAGGGGCCCCTAATGAAAAACTGTTTTTT. Translation: CAWSVEGAPNEKLFF. Full variable domain (rest looked up from reference TRBV30 and TRBJ1-4): SQTIHQWPATLVQPVGSPLSLECTVEGTSNPNLYWYRQAAGRGLQLLFYSVGIGQISSEVPQNLSASRPQDRQFILSSKKLLLSDSGFYLCAWSVEGAPNEKLFFGSGTQLSVL.

A note on this clone: The junction and the germline gene differ at one end; a read error may be behind it. V gene TRBV6-6 combines with J gene TRBJ1-5, with D uncertain. The CDR3 totals 16 residues. Looked up from germline, CDR1 is MNHNY and CDR2 is SVGAGI (reference sequence). The CDR3 loop is CASSRYSVLEDQPQHF. CDR3 sequence (DNA): TGTGCCAGCAGTCGCTACTCAGTATTGGAGGATCAGCCCCAACATTTT.

V usage is TRBV5-1 and J usage is TRBJ2-5, with a tentative D call TRBD1 (6 bases). Germline CDR1 and CDR2: SGHRS and YFSETQ. The ends were cut back, 3 bases at V and 2 bases at J, with 14 bases in the middle. The CDR3 contains 15 residues. The CDR3 is CASSSTGHQQETQYF. DNA of the CDR3: TGCGCCAGCAGCTCTACGGGACACCAGCAAGAGACCCAGTACTTC.

This sequence joins TRBV5-4 and TRBJ2-3; 9 bases are shared with TRBD1. The CDR3 has 17 residues. With 4 bases clipped from V and 2 bases from J, the junction kept 11 bases outside the gene matches. In germline, CDR1 is SGHNT, CDR2 YYREEE (reference sequence). CDR3 coding DNA: TGTGCCAGCAGCCCTCTATCCGGGACAGGGAACACAGATACGCAGTATTTT. Amino acid sequence: CASSPLSGTGNTDTQYF. The full variable domain, with the rest looked up from reference TRBV5-4 and TRBJ2-3, is ETGVTQSPTHLIKTRGQQVTLRCSSQSGHNTVSWYQQALGQGPQFIFQYYREEENGRGNFPPRFSGLQFPNYSSELNVNALELDDSALYLCASSPLSGTGNTDTQYFGPGTRLTVL.

The J gene is TRBJ1-1, the V gene TRBV4-1, with 9 bases identical to TRBD1. The trim removed 4 bases at V and 5 bases at J, leaving 8 bases unmatched. Germline lookup yields CDR1 MGHRA and CDR2 YSYEKL. This CDR3 has 15 residues. CDR3 residues: CASSRRTGEATEAFF. The DNA for the CDR3 is TGCGCCAGCAGCCGTAGGACAGGGGAGGCGACTGAAGCTTTCTTT.

The chain uses TRBV18 and TRBJ1-2; possible D gene TRBD1, 6 bases. This CDR3 region has 15 residues. The germline V and J ends were trimmed by 0 bases and 4 bases, with 12 bases remaining between them. From germline, CDR1 is KGHSH and CDR2 LQKENI. CDR3 protein: CASSPPGHTPYGYTF. The DNA for the CDR3 is TGTGCCAGCTCACCACCGGGACATACCCCCTATGGCTACACCTTC.

The chain links TRBV18 to TRBJ2-7, with a possible D match to TRBD1 (6 bases). Trimming took off 3 bases at V and 5 bases at J, with 20 bases between the two ends. Germline values: CDR1 KGHSH, CDR2 LQKENI. The CDR3 length is 16 residues. CDR3 amino acids: CASSPARQGQGNEQYF. The CDR3 DNA reads as TGTGCCAGCTCACCGGCCCGCCAGGGGCAGGGGAACGAGCAGTACTTC.

This chain connects TRBV19 to TRBJ1-1; D remains ambiguous. Germline CDR1 and CDR2: LNHDA and SQIVND (reference sequence). V gave up 0 bases and J gave up 3 bases, with 14 bases separating them. This CDR3 has 16 amino acids. The CDR3 loop reads CASSIDGWAGYTEAFF. For the CDR3, the DNA is TGTGCCAGTAGTATAGATGGGTGGGCGGGGTACACTGAAGCTTTCTTT.